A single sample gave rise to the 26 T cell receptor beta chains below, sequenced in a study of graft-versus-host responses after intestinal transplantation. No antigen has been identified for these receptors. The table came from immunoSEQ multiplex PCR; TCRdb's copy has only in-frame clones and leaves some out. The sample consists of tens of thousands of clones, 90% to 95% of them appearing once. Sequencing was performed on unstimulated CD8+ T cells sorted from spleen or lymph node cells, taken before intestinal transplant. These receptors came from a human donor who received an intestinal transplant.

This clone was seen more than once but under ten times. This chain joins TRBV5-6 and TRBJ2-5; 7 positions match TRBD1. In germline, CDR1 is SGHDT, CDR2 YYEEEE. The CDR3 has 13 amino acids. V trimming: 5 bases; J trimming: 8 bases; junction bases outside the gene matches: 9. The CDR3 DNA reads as TGTGCCAGCAGTCCAGAGGGACAGAGAACCCAGTACTTC. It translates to CASSPEGQRTQYF.

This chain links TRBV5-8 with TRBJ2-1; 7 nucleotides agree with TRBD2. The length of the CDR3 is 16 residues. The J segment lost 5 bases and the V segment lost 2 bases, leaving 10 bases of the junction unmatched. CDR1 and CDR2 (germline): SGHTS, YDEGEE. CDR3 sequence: CASSFLSGISHNEQFF. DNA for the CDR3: TGTGCCAGCAGCTTCCTAAGCGGGATCAGCCACAATGAGCAGTTCTTC.

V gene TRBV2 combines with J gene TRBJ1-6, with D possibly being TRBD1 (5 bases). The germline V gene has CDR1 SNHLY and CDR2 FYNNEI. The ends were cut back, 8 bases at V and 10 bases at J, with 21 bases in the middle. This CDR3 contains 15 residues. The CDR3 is CASYGRTEKGSPLHF. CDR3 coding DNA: TGTGCCAGCTATGGACGGACGGAGAAGGGGTCACCCCTCCACTTT.

The CDR3 DNA follows: TGTGCCAGCAGTTTAAGGGGGAGTTCACCCCTCCACTTT. Its translation is CASSLRGSSPLHF. J is TRBJ1-6 and V is TRBV27; a possible D gene is TRBD1 (6 bases). V shed 2 bases and J shed 9 bases, with 8 bases lying between them. This CDR3 is built from 13 residues. The germline V gene encodes CDR1 MNHEY and CDR2 SMNVEV (reference sequence).

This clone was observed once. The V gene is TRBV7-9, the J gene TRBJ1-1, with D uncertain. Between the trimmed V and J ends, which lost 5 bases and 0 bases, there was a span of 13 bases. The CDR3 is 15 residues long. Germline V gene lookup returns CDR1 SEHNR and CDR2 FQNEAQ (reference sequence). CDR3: CASSQPDNMNTEAFF. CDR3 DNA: TGTGCCAGCAGCCAGCCAGACAACATGAACACTGAAGCTTTCTTT.

In DNA form, the CDR3 reads TGTGCCAGTATGTACCCGAGGAACTATGGCTACACCTTC. Protein product: CASMYPRNYGYTF. The genes are TRBV19 and TRBJ1-2, with D hard to call. CDR3 length equals 13 residues. Germline V CDR1 and CDR2: LNHDA, SQIVND (reference sequence). V lost 7 bases to trimming and J lost 2 bases, with 11 bases between them. Full variable domain (rest looked up from reference TRBV19 and TRBJ1-2): DGGITQSPKYLFRKEGQNVTLSCEQNLNHDAMYWYRQDPGQGLRLIYYSQIVNDFQKGDIAEGYSVSREKKESFPLTVTSAQKNPTAFYLCASMYPRNYGYTFGSGTRLTVV.

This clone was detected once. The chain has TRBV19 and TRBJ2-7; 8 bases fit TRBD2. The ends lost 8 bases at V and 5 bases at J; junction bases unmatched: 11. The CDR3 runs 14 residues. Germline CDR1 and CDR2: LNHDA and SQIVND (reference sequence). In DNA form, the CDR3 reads TGTGCCAGTTCACTAGCGGCCCAACTTAACGAGCAGTACTTC. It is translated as CASSLAAQLNEQYF.

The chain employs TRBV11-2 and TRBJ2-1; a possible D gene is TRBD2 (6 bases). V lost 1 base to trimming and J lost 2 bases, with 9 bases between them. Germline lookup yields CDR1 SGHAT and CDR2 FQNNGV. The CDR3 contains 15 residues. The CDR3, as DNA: TGTGCCAGCAGCTTAGCATGGGGGGCCTACAATGAGCAGTTCTTC. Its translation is CASSLAWGAYNEQFF.

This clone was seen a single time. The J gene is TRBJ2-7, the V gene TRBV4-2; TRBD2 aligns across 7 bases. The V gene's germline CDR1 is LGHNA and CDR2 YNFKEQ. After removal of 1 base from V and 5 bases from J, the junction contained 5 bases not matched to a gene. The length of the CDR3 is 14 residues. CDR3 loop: CASSQVAGVDEQYF. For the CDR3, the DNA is TGTGCCAGCAGCCAAGTTGCGGGAGTGGACGAGCAGTACTTC.

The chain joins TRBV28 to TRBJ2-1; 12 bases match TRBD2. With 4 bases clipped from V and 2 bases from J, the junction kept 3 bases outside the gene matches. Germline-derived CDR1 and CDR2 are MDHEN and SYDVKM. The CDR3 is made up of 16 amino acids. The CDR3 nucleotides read TGTGCCAGCAGTTGGACTAGCGGGACCCCCTACAATGAGCAGTTCTTC. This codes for CASSWTSGTPYNEQFF.

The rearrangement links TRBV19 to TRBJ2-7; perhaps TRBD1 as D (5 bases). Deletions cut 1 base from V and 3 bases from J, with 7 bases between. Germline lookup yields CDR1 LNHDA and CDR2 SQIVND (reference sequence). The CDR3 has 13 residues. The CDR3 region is CASSIADNYEQYF. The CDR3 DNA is TGTGCCAGTAGTATAGCGGACAACTACGAGCAGTACTTC.

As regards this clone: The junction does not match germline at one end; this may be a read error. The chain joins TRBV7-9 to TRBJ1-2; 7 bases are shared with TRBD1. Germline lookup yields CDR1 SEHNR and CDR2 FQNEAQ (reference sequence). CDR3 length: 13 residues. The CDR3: CASSWGTASRSAF. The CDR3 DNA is TGTGCCAGCAGCTGGGGGACAGCCTCAAGGTCAGCCTTC.

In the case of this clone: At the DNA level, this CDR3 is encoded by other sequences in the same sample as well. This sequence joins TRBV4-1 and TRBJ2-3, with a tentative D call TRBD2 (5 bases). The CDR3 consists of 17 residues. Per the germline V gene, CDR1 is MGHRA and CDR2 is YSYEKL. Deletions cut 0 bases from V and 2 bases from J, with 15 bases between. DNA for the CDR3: TGCGCCAGCAGCCAAGACAGTAGCAGGAGGACCACAGATACGCAGTATTTT. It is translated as CASSQDSSRRTTDTQYF.

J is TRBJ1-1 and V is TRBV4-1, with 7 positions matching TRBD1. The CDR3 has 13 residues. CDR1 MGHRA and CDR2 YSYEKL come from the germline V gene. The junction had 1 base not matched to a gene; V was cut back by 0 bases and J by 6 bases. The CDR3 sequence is CASSQDGTAEAFF. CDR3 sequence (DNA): TGCGCCAGCAGCCAAGATGGGACAGCTGAAGCTTTCTTT.

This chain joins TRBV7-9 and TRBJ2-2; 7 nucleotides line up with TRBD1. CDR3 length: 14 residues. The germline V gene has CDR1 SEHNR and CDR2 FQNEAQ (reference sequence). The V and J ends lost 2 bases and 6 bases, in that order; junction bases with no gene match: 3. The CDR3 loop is CASSLPQGPGELFF. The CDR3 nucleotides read TGTGCCAGCAGCTTACCACAGGGGCCCGGGGAGCTGTTTTTT.

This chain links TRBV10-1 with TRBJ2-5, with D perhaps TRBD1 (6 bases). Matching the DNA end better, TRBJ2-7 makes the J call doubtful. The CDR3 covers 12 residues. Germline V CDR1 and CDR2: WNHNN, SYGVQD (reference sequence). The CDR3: CASSDSGDEQYF. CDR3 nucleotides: TGCGCCAGCAGTGACTCAGGGGACGAGCAGTACTTC.

The CDR3 DNA reads TGTGCCAGCAGTCCCGGGACTGCCGACACAGATACGCAGTATTTT. Its protein is CASSPGTADTDTQYF. The chain couples TRBV11-2 to TRBJ2-3, with a weak D call TRBD2 (6 bases). Trimming pared 6 bases from V and 2 bases from J, leaving 15 bases between. CDR3 length: 15 amino acids. Germline V gene sequence: CDR1 SGHAT, CDR2 FQNNGV.

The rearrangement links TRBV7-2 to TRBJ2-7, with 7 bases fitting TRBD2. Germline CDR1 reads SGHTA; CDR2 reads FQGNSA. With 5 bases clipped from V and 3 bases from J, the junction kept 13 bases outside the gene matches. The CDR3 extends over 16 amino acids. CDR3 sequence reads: CASSAGPGTGGYEQYF. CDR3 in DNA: TGTGCCAGCAGCGCCGGCCCAGGGACGGGGGGCTACGAGCAGTACTTC.

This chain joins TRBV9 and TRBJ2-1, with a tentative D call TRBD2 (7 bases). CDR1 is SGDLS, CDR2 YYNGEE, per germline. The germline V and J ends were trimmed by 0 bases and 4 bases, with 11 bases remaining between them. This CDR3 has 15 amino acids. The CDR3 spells CASSVEGGMYNEQFF. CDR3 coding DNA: TGTGCCAGCAGCGTAGAGGGGGGGATGTACAATGAGCAGTTCTTC. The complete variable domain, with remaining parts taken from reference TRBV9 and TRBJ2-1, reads DSGVTQTPKHLITATGQRVTLRCSPRSGDLSVYWYQQSLDQGLQFLIQYYNGEERAKGNILERFSAQQFPDLHSELNLSSLELGDSALYFCASSVEGGMYNEQFFGPGTRLTVL.

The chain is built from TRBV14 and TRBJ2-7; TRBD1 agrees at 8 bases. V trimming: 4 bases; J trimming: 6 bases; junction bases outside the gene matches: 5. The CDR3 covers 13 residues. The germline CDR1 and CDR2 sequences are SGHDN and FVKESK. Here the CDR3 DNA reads TGTGCCAGCAGCCCCCGGACAGGGATCGAGCAGTACTTC. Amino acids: CASSPRTGIEQYF.

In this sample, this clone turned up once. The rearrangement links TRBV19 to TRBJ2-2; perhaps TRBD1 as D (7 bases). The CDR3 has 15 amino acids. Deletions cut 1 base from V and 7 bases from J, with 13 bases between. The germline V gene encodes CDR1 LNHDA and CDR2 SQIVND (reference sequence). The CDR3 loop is CASSIGQGGVGELFF. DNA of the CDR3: TGTGCCAGTAGTATAGGACAGGGAGGTGTCGGGGAGCTGTTTTTT.

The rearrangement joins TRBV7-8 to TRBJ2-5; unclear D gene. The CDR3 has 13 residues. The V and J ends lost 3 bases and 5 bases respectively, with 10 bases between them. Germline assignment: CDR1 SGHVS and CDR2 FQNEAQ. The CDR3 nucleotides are TGTGCCAGCAGCTTGCTGCAGTGGGAGACCCAGTACTTC. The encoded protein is CASSLLQWETQYF.

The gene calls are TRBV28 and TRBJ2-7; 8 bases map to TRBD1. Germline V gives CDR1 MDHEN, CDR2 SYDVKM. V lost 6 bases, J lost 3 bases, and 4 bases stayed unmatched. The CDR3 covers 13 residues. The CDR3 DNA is TGTGCCAGCAGGACAGGGGAACTCTACGAGCAGTACTTC. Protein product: CASRTGELYEQYF.

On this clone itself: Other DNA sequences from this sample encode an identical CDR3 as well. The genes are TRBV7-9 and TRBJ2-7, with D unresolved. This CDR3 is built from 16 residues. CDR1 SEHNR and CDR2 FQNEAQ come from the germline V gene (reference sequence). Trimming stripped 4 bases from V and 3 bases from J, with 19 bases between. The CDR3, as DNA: TGTGCCAGCAGCTCCACGACACCGCCGAGTTACTACGAGCAGTACTTC. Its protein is CASSSTTPPSYYEQYF.

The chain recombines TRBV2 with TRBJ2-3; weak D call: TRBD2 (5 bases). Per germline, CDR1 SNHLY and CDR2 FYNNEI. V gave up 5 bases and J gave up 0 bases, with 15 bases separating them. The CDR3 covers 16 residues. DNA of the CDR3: TGTGCCAGCAGTTCGGACTCCTGGAGAAGCACAGATACGCAGTATTTT. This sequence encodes CASSSDSWRSTDTQYF.

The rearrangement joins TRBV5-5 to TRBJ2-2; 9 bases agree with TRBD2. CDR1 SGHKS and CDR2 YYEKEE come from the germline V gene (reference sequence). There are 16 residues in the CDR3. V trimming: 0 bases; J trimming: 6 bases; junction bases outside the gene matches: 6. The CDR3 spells CASSLDGRGGSGELFF. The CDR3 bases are TGTGCCAGCAGCTTGGATGGGCGGGGGGGCTCCGGGGAGCTGTTTTTT.